This TCR beta chain was recorded in a study of blood T cell repertoires in COVID-19. Background on the study: The samples span acute and convalescent COVID-19 from the United States, Italy and Spain.

Each participant's cohort was designated according to participant-reported clinical history. Per the original methods: Reference gene primers were amplified, and this amplification served to estimate nucleated cell counts. Method: immunoSEQ multiplex PCR; TCRdb's copy keeps in-frame clones and lacks some. That table is the source of V, J and clone size, and D and trimming were worked out from the DNA. Seen here are hundreds of thousands of clones, approximately 90% observed once, and the top ten hold roughly 0.99%. Germline lookup yields CDR1 MGHDK and CDR2 SYGVNS. Trimming took off 5 bases at V and 0 bases at J, with 10 bases between the two ends. The CDR3 is 14 residues long.

V gene TRBV25-1 combines with J gene TRBJ1-2; D uncertain. This TCR came from a man between 18 and 35 years old who had recovered from COVID-19. The specimen sequenced was PBMCs or T cells enriched from blood (not recorded which). The CDR3 DNA reads TGTGCCAGCAGTTTGCCGGGGACTAACTATGGCTACACCTTC. It codes for CASSLPGTNYGYTF.